Reported below is one T cell receptor (beta chain). One end of the junction varies from germline; a read error may be responsible. This sample was included in a study of CD4+ T cells in melanoma. CDR1 is SSHAT and CDR2 is FNYEAQ in the germline V gene (reference sequence). This CDR3 comprises 15 residues. TCRdb's table, derived via immunoSEQ multiplex PCR, lists solely in-frame clones and lacks some. Among 15,000 or so clones listed, about 60% were seen once. The V and J genes are TRBV7-7 and TRBJ2-3, with 9 nucleotides matching TRBD1. The origin of this receptor is a human donor with melanoma. The specimen was cells from a culture (not recorded whether cultured in vitro). CDR3 region: CASSLGQGPTDTQYF. The CDR3 DNA follows: TGTGCTAGCAGCTTAGGACAGGGGCCAACCGATACGCAGTATTTT.